The 16 T cell receptor delta chains below were found in one sample sequenced in a study of γδ T cells in repeated Plasmodium falciparum infection. TCRdb re-called the multiplex PCR reads using CATT. Of 93,000 or so delta-chain clones listed, 0.75% to 1% are singletons. Gammadelta T cells were flow-sorted from PBMC into Vgamma9/Vdelta2+ and Vdelta2-negative populations for bulk analysis. Sample: gamma-delta T cells from blood. Source of these receptors: a pool of human donors (malaria-infected and uninfected, not separated).

This clone turned up a few times. A much larger clone is a single base away; this may be a read error. In the same sample, other DNA sequences code for this CDR3. The chain links TRDV1 to TRDJ1; a weak D match, TRDD2 (6 bases). There are 18 residues in the CDR3. V dropped 6 bases and J dropped 4 bases, with 27 bases sitting between them. The V gene's germline CDR1 is TSWWSYY and CDR2 QGS. CDR3 protein: CALGINVLGVLPYDKLIF. The CDR3 DNA is TGTGCTCTTGGTATTAACGTCCTTGGAGTACTTCCTTACGATAAACTCATCTTT.

This clone was picked up a small number of times. TCRdb's protein for this DNA is that of a much larger clone and differs from the translation at residue 15, likely a read error; the protein shown is the DNA translation. This chain uses TRDV1 with TRDJ1; D might be TRDD2 (6 bases). Germline CDR1 TSWWSYY, CDR2 QGS. This CDR3 comprises 16 residues. The CDR3 spells CALGLAFPTYTDKLTF. The CDR3 DNA reads TGTGCTCTTGGGTTGGCCTTCCCCACGTACACCGATAAACTCACCTTT.

This clone was counted at least ten times. The V call is TRDV1, the J call TRDJ1; D may be TRDD3 (6 bases). Germline values: CDR1 TSWWSYY, CDR2 QGS. V was shortened by 2 bases and J by 0 bases, with 25 bases between the two germline ends. The CDR3 runs to 20 residues. The CDR3 sequence is CALGESPLRKSYWDTDKLIF. DNA for the CDR3: TGTGCTCTTGGGGAATCCCCGCTACGAAAATCGTACTGGGACACCGATAAACTCATCTTT.

As concerns this clone: TCRdb shows a much larger clone's protein in place of this DNA's translation, and the two differ at residue 11, likely through a read error; the protein shown is translated from the DNA. This rearrangement joins TRDV2 to TRDJ1, with 9 bases aligning to TRDD3. TCRdb does not report a J gene; here it was assigned by matching the DNA to germline references. Looked up from germline, CDR1 is GEAIGNYY and CDR2 is EKD. The CDR3 contains 17 residues. V lost 0 bases and J lost 1; bases outside the gene matches: 8. The chain's CDR3 is CACDTVGLGDPTDKLIF. The DNA for the CDR3 is TGTGCCTGTGACACCGTTGGCCTGGGGGATCCCACCGATAAACTCATCTTT.

This clone was observed a few times. TCRdb's protein for this DNA is that of a much larger clone and differs from the translation at residue 10, likely a read error; the protein shown is the DNA translation. The rearrangement joins TRDV2 to TRDJ2, with D possibly matching TRDD2 (5 bases). No J segment appears in TCRdb, so it was assigned here by matching the sequence to germline. From germline, CDR1 is GEAIGNYY and CDR2 EKD. The V end lost 0 bases, the J end lost 4 bases, and 26 bases lay between the germline ends. CDR3 size: 20 residues. The CDR3 region has the DNA TGTGCCTGTGACACCGTCGGATCCCTGCTTTCCTTAGCTGAGACAGCACAACTCTTCTTT. The encoded protein is CACDTVGSLLSLAETAQLFF.

Notes on this clone: This DNA's translation and the protein TCRdb lists, from a much larger clone, do not match at residue 13, likely due to a read error; the protein shown is translated from the DNA. This chain links TRDV2 with TRDJ1; TRDD3 agrees at 8 bases. Here the J gene came from matching the DNA to germline, since TCRdb omits it. V trimming: 0 bases; J trimming: 1 base; junction bases outside the gene matches: 15. This CDR3 has 19 amino acids. CDR1 is GEAIGNYY, CDR2 EKD, per germline. The CDR3 DNA reads TGTGCCTGTGACACCGACTACTGGGGGGCCGGGCCTTGCACCGATAAACTCATCTTT. Translated: CACDTDYWGAGPCTDKLIF.

As for this clone: TCRdb shows a much larger clone's protein in place of this DNA's translation, and the two differ at residue 12, likely through a read error; the protein shown is translated from the DNA. This chain connects TRAV36/DV7 to TRDJ1, with 11 bases fitting TRDD3. The CDR3 consists of 16 residues. In germline, CDR1 is VTNFRS, CDR2 LTSSGIE (reference sequence). CDR3 bases: TGTGCTGTGTCCAATACTGGGGGATATTACACCTATAAACTCATCTTT. Translating it yields CAVSNTGGYYTYKLIF.

About this clone itself: TCRdb lists the protein of a much larger clone for this DNA, which differs at residue 15, so this is likely a read error; the protein given here is translated from the DNA itself. CDR3 coding DNA: TGTGCCTGTGACACCGGGATCTGGGGGATACGCGGGTACACCAATAAACTCATCTTT. Amino acid sequence: CACDTGIWGIRGYTNKLIF. This rearrangement joins TRDV2 to TRDJ1; TRDD3 matches at 12 bases. The length of the CDR3 is 19 residues. In germline, CDR1 is GEAIGNYY, CDR2 EKD.

This clone has just a few counts. TCRdb's entry gives the protein of a much larger clone, which mismatches this DNA's translation at residue 5, likely from a read error; the protein reported here is translated from the DNA. This rearrangement joins TRDV1 to TRDJ1; D is perhaps TRDD3 (6 bases). Germline values: CDR1 TSWWSYY, CDR2 QGS. Trimming took 4 bases from V and 4 from J, leaving 25 bases between them. CDR3 length equals 18 residues. The CDR3 region has the DNA TGTGCTCTTGGGGGACTGTCGTTCCGGAGGGGATCGAGCGATAAACTCATCTTT. Amino acid sequence: CALGGLSFRRGSSDKLIF.

The chain joins TRDV2 to TRDJ1; 13 bases map to TRDD3. TCRdb gives no J gene; it was assigned here by matching the DNA to germline. V shed 1 base and J 0 bases; nucleotides not matched to a gene: 19. This CDR3 has 22 amino acids. CDR1 and CDR2 (germline): GEAIGNYY, EKD. CDR3 DNA: TGTGCCTGTGACACGATTAGTACTGGGGGATACGCCGAGCGGAAGGACACCGATAAACTCATCTTT. Translating it yields CACDTISTGGYAERKDTDKLIF.

This clone was seen at least ten times. It may be a read error: a sequence one base away is much more abundant. In the same sample, other DNA sequences code for this CDR3. V and J are TRDV1 and TRDJ1; D remains ambiguous. CDR1 and CDR2 from the germline V gene are TSWWSYY and QGS. The CDR3 has 12 amino acids. The CDR3 DNA reads as TGTGCACAGGCCCCCCACTCCGATAAACTCATCTTT. It codes for CAQAPHSDKLIF.

There are a few counts of this clone. This DNA translates differently at residue 7 from the TCRdb protein, which is that of a much larger clone; a read error is likely, and the protein shown is the DNA's own translation. V usage is TRDV1 and J usage is TRDJ1; the match to TRDD3 covers 9 bases. TCRdb supplies no J gene; here it was assigned by aligning the nucleotide sequence to germline. J gave up 3 bases and V 1 base, and 12 bases lay outside the gene matches. Germline CDR1 is TSWWSYY and CDR2 is QGS. This CDR3 is 18 amino acids long. The CDR3 DNA follows: TGTGCTCTTGGGGAACCCCCTACGCGGGGATACGCACCCGATAAACTCATCTTT. It codes for CALGEPPTRGYAPDKLIF.

Only a few counts were recorded for this clone. A single base is all that separates this from a far larger clone, so a read error is likely. The sample has other DNA sequences that encode this CDR3 too. The gene calls are TRDV2 and TRDJ1, with 9 bases matching TRDD3. The J gene, absent from TCRdb, was called here by matching the DNA to germline. V was pared by 1 base and J by 0 bases, with 11 bases of the junction left unmatched. The CDR3 is made up of 18 amino acids. The germline gives CDR1 GEAIGNYY, CDR2 EKD. CDR3 nucleotide sequence: TGTGCCTGTGACACGGTTACTGGGGGACAGACGTACACCGATAAACTCATCTTT. Translation gives CACDTVTGGQTYTDKLIF.

This clone showed up just a few times. This DNA's translation and the protein TCRdb lists, from a much larger clone, do not match at residue 14, likely due to a read error; the protein shown is translated from the DNA. The rearrangement uses TRDV2 and TRDJ1; TRDD3 agrees at 8 bases. CDR1 is GEAIGNYY and CDR2 is EKD in the germline V gene. The CDR3 runs to 15 residues. CDR3 nucleotide sequence: TGTGCCTGTGACACCGTGGGGATACTCACCGATAAACTCACCTTT. Translated, it gives CACDTVGILTDKLTF.

This clone was detected ten times or more. A much larger clonotype is one base distant, so this may be a read error. The sample carries other DNA sequences with the same CDR3. This chain connects TRDV2 to TRDJ1; no clear D. The V and J ends lost 6 bases and 0 bases respectively, with 22 bases between them. Germline CDR1 GEAIGNYY, CDR2 EKD. The CDR3 contains 17 residues. Here the CDR3 DNA reads TGTGCCTGTAAAACCCTTGACGAGGGACCTTACACCGATAAACTCATCTTT. It yields the protein CACKTLDEGPYTDKLIF.

For this clone: A far bigger clonotype differs at one base, so this is likely a read error. Other DNA sequences in the sample encode the same CDR3. This sequence joins TRDV1 and TRDJ1, with TRDD3 matching 11 bases. CDR1 is TSWWSYY and CDR2 is QGS in the germline V gene. This CDR3 region has 22 residues. This chain's CDR3 is CALGECTPRYWGIDGITDKLIF. The CDR3 DNA reads as TGTGCTCTTGGGGAATGTACCCCCCGCTACTGGGGGATAGACGGAATCACCGATAAGCTCATCTTT.